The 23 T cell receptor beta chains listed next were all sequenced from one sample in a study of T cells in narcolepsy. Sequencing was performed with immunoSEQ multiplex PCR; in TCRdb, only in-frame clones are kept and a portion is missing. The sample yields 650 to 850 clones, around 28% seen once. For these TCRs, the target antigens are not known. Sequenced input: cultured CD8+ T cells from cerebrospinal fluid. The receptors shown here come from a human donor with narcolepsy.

The CDR3 DNA sequence: TGTGCCAGCAGCTTAGGGGGGGCGGAGGAAGCTTTCTTT. It encodes CASSLGGAEEAFF. V and J are TRBV5-5 and TRBJ1-1; D is perhaps TRBD1 (6 bases). Germline V gives CDR1 SGHKS, CDR2 YYEKEE (reference sequence). The V gene lost 2 bases and the J gene lost 8 bases, with 13 bases spanning the gap. This CDR3 contains 13 residues.

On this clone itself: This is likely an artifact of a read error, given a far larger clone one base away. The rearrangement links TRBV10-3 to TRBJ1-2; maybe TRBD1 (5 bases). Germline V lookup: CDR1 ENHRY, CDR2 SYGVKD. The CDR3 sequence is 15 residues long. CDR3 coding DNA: TGTGCCTTCAGTCCTGGGCGGGAGGGGAGAGATGGCTACACCTTC. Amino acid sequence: CAFSPGREGRDGYTF.

The CDR3 region is CASSLVGDAARNTEAFF. CDR3 coding DNA: TGTGCCAGCAGCTTAGTAGGTGACGCGGCGCGGAACACTGAAGCTTTCTTT. The J gene is TRBJ1-1, the V gene TRBV7-3; D is unclear. Germline V gene lookup returns CDR1 SGHTA and CDR2 FQGTGA. Trimming cost V 2 bases and J 1 base, with 17 bases left between them. CDR3 length: 17 amino acids.

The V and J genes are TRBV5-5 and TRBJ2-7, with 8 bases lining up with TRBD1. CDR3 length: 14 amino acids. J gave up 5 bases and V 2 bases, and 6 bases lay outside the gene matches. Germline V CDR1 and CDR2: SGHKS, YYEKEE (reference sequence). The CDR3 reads CASSLVAGGDEQYF. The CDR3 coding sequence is TGTGCCAGCAGCTTAGTCGCAGGGGGCGACGAGCAGTACTTC.

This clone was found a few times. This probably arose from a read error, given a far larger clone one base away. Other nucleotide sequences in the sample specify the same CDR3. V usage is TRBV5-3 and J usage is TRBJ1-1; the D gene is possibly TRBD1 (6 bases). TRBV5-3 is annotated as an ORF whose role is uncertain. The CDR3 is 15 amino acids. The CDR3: CASSSQGPSDTEAFF. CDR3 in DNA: TGTGCCAGCAGCTCACAGGGCCCCTCGGACACTGAAGCTTTCTTT.

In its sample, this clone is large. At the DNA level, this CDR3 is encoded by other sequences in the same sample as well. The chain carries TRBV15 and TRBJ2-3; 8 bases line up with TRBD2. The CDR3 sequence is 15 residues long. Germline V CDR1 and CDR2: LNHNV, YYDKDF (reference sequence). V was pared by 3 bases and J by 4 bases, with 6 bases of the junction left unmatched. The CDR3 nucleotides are TGTGCCACCAGCAGGGCGGGGGGACTACCAGATACGCAGTATTTT. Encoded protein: CATSRAGGLPDTQYF.

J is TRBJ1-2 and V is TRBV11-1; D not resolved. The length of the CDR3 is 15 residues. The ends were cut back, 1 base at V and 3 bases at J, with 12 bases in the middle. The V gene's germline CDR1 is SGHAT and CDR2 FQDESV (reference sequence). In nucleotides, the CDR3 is TGTGCCAGCAGCTTAGATGTGGGAGGATACTATGGCTACACCTTC. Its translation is CASSLDVGGYYGYTF.

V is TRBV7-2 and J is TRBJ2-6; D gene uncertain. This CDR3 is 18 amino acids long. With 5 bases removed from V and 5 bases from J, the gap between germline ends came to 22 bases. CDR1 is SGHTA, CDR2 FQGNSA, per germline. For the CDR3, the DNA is TGTGCCAGCAGCCGGTATGCCAGACGACAAAGTCGGGCCAACGTCCTGACTTTC. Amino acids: CASSRYARRQSRANVLTF.

CDR3 nucleotides: TGTGCCAGCTCTGTCGGGGGCTACAACGGGCGGTACTTC. Its translation is CASSVGGYNGRYF. This chain connects TRBV18 to TRBJ2-7; D possibly matches TRBD1 or TRBD2 (6 bases each). V lost 6 bases, J lost 12 bases, and 21 bases lay in between. Germline-derived CDR1 and CDR2 are KGHSH and LQKENI. The CDR3 length is 13 residues.

CDR3 sequence reads: CASSYSIGEDQPQHF. The CDR3 nucleotides read TGTGCCAGCAGTTACTCGATTGGTGAAGATCAGCCCCAGCATTTT. The chain employs TRBV6-9 and TRBJ1-5, with D hard to call. The V and J ends lost 3 bases and 5 bases respectively, with 14 bases between them. Germline CDR1 and CDR2: MNHGY and SVAAGI. The CDR3 is 15 residues long.

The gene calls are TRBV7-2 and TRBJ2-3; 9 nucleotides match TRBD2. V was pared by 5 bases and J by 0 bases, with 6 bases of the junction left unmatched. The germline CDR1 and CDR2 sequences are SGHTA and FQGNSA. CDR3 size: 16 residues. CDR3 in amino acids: CASSPEAGGSTDTQYF. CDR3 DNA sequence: TGTGCCAGCAGCCCTGAAGCGGGGGGAAGCACAGATACGCAGTATTTT.

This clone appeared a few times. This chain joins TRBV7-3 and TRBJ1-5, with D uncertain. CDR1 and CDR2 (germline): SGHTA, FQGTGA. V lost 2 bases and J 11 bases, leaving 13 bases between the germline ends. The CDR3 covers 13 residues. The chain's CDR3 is CASSLALDWAQHF. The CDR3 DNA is TGTGCCAGCAGCTTAGCCTTAGACTGGGCCCAGCATTTT.

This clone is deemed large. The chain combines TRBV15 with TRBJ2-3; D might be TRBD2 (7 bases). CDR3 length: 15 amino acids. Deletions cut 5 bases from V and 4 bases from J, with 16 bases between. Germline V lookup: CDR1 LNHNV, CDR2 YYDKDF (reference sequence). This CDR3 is CATSHSGGLPDTQYF. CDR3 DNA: TGTGCCACCAGCCACTCGGGGGGCCTCCCAGATACGCAGTATTTT.

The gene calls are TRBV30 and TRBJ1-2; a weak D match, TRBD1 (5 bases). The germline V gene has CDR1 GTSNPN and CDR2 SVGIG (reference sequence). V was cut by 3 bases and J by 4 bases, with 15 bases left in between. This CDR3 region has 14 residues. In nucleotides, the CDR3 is TGTGCCTGGAGAACCCCGGGGGACCCCTATGGCTACACCTTC. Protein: CAWRTPGDPYGYTF.

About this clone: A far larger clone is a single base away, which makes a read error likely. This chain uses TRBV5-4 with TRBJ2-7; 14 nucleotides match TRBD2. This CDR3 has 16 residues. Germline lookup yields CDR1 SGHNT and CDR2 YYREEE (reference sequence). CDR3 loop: CASSGTSGGQGYGQYF. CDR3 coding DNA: TGTGCCAGCAGCGGGACTAGCGGGGGCCAGGGCTACGGGCAGTACTTC.

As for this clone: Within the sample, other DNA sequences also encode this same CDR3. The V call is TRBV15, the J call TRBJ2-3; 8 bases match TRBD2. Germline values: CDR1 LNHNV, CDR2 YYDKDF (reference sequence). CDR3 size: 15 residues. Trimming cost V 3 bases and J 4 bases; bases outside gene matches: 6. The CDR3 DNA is TGTGCCACCAGCAGGGCGGGGGGCCTCCCAGATACGCAGTATTTT. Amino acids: CATSRAGGLPDTQYF.

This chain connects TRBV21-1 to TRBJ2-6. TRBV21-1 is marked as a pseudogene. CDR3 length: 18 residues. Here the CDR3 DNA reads TGTGCCAGCAGCGATTGTATAGTACAACAAAGTCGGGCCAACGTCCTGACTTTC. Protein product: CASSDCIVQQSRANVLTF.

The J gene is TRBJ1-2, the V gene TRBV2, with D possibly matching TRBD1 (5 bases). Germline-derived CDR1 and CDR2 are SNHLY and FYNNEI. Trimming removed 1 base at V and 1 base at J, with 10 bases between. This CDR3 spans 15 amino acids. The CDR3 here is CASSEVPGFNYGYTF. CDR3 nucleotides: TGTGCCAGCAGTGAAGTGCCAGGGTTTAACTATGGCTACACCTTC.

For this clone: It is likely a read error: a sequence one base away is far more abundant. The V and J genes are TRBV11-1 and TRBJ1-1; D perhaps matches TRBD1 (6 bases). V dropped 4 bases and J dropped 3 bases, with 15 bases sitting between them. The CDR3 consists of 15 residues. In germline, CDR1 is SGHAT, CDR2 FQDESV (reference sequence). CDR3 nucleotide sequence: TGTGCCAGCAGCTCACAGGGCCCCTCGGACACTGAAGCTTTCTTT. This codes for CASSSQGPSDTEAFF.

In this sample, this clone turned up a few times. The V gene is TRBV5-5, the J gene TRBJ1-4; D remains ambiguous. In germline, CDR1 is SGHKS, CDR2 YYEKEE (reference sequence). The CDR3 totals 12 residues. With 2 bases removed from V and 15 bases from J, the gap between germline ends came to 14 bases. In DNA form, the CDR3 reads TGTGCCAGCAGCTTTTCGGCCGGACCCTTGTTTTTT. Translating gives CASSFSAGPLFF.

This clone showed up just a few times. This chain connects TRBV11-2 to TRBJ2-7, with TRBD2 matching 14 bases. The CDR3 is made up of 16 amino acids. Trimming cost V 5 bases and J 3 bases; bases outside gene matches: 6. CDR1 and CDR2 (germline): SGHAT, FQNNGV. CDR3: CASSGTSGGQGYEQYF. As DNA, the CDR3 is TGTGCCAGCAGCGGGACTAGCGGGGGCCAGGGCTACGAGCAGTACTTC.

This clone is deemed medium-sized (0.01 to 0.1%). CDR3 in amino acids: CASSDREGNSPLHF. CDR3 bases: TGTGCCAGTAGTGACAGGGAGGGGAATTCACCCCTCCACTTT. V gene TRBV19 combines with J gene TRBJ1-6; 7 bases agree with TRBD1. Germline lookup yields CDR1 LNHDA and CDR2 SQIVND (reference sequence). CDR3 size: 14 residues. The junction had 5 bases not matched to a gene; V was cut back by 5 bases and J by 7 bases. Full variable domain (rest looked up from reference TRBV19 and TRBJ1-6): DGGITQSPKYLFRKEGQNVTLSCEQNLNHDAMYWYRQDPGQGLRLIYYSQIVNDFQKGDIAEGYSVSREKKESFPLTVTSAQKNPTAFYLCASSDREGNSPLHFGNGTRLTVT.

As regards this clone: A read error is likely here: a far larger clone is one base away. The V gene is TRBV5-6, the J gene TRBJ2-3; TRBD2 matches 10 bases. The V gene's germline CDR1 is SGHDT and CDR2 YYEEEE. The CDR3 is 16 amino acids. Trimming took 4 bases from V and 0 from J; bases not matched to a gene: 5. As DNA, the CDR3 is TGTGCCAGCAGCCCACTAGCGGGGTTAAGCACAGATACGCAGTATTTT. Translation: CASSPLAGLSTDTQYF.